Shown below are 28 T cell receptor beta chains from a single sample sequenced in a study of blood T cell repertoires in COVID-19. Profiling relied on immunoSEQ multiplex PCR, and the TCRdb table lists in-frame clones only, not all of them. In the table there are around 210,000 clones, roughly 82% of which are singletons. Sequencing used peripheral blood. The receptors stem from a human donor in a cohort sampled during active COVID-19.

The rearrangement uses TRBV12-3 or TRBV12-4 and TRBJ2-2, with 7 nucleotides matching TRBD1. This CDR3 contains 12 residues. V was pared by 6 bases and J by 6 bases, with 1 base of the junction left unmatched. CDR3 nucleotide sequence: TGTGCCAGCAGGGGGACAGCCGGGGAGCTGTTTTTT. It yields the protein CASRGTAGELFF.

The DNA for the CDR3 is TGCGCCAGCAGCTTGGGGGCCCGGAACACTGAAGCTTTCTTT. Residues: CASSLGARNTEAFF. V and J are TRBV5-1 and TRBJ1-1; D gene ambiguous. The CDR3 extends over 14 amino acids. Trimming left V 0 bases short and J 1 base short, with 7 bases between. CDR1 is SGHRS and CDR2 is YFSETQ in the germline V gene. The whole variable domain, filled in from reference TRBV5-1 and TRBJ1-1, reads KAGVTQTPRYLIKTRGQQVTLSCSPISGHRSVSWYQQTPGQGLQFLFEYFSETQRNKGNFPGRFSGRQFSNSRSEMNVSTLELGDSALYLCASSLGARNTEAFFGQGTRLTVV.

The chain joins TRBV29-1 to TRBJ2-5, with 7 nucleotides matching TRBD1. Germline V gene sequence: CDR1 SQVTM, CDR2 ANQGSEA. This CDR3 region has 14 residues. The V gene end was trimmed by 6 bases and the J gene end by 4 bases; junction bases not matched to a gene: 11. CDR3 DNA sequence: TGCAGCGTCGTGGGGAATAGGGGGCGAGAGACCCAGTACTTC. The encoded protein is CSVVGNRGRETQYF.

The chain carries TRBV5-4 and TRBJ2-3; TRBD2 matches at 11 bases. Trimming at V came to 3 bases and at J to 3 bases, leaving 9 bases not matched to a gene. The germline V gene encodes CDR1 SGHNT and CDR2 YYREEE (reference sequence). This CDR3 has 17 amino acids. CDR3 region: CASSSTSSGRRTDTQYF. The DNA of the CDR3 is TGTGCCAGCAGCTCCACCTCTAGCGGGAGGAGGACAGATACGCAGTATTTT.

This clone has a handful of counts. The genes are TRBV5-1 and TRBJ1-1; 9 positions match TRBD1. CDR3 length equals 14 residues. Trimming took 9 bases from V and 6 from J; bases not matched to a gene: 12. The germline gives CDR1 SGHRS, CDR2 YFSETQ. CDR3 nucleotides: TGCGCCACCGCACTATGGACAGGGGTTTCTGAAGCTTTCTTT. Protein product: CATALWTGVSEAFF.

The V and J genes are TRBV4-1 and TRBJ2-5; 9 bases agree with TRBD2. The germline gives CDR1 MGHRA, CDR2 YSYEKL. This CDR3 comprises 14 residues. V lost 0 bases, J lost 8 bases, and 4 bases stayed unmatched. The CDR3 is CASSQDGTSFTQYF. CDR3 bases: TGCGCCAGCAGCCAAGATGGGACTAGCTTCACCCAGTACTTC.

In this sample, this clone turned up once. This chain links TRBV6-9 with TRBJ2-7, with 11 bases fitting TRBD2. CDR1 is MNHGY and CDR2 is SVAAGI in the germline V gene. The CDR3 totals 17 residues. Losses at the gene ends were 8 bases for V and 7 bases for J; bases not matched to a gene: 19. CDR3 DNA: TGTGCCAGCTTGGGGATTCTTACGACTAGCGGGATCATGGAGCAGTACTTC. Encoded protein: CASLGILTTSGIMEQYF.

The J gene is TRBJ2-7, the V gene TRBV27; D possibly corresponds to TRBD1 (5 bases). The germline gives CDR1 MNHEY, CDR2 SMNVEV (reference sequence). V gave up 3 bases and J gave up 3 bases, with 18 bases separating them. This CDR3 contains 16 residues. Here the CDR3 reads CASSFSAGRVRYEQYF. CDR3 nucleotide sequence: TGTGCCAGCAGTTTCTCTGCCGGCAGGGTTCGCTACGAGCAGTACTTC.

The chain couples TRBV28 to TRBJ1-4; 11 bases fit TRBD1. In germline, CDR1 is MDHEN, CDR2 SYDVKM. The length of the CDR3 is 16 residues. The V gene end was trimmed by 5 bases and the J gene end by 8 bases; junction bases not matched to a gene: 10. CDR3 sequence (DNA): TGTGCCAGCAGTAAAATCAGGACAGGGGGCGTGGAAAAACTGTTTTTT. This gives the protein CASSKIRTGGVEKLFF.

The rearrangement links TRBV30 to TRBJ1-2, with 7 bases matching TRBD1. The V segment lost 7 bases and the J segment 4 bases; nucleotides outside the gene matches: 3. Germline V gives CDR1 GTSNPN, CDR2 SVGIG (reference sequence). CDR3 length: 11 amino acids. CDR3 bases: TGTGCCTTAGGGGGCTCCTATGGCTACACCTTC. The encoded protein is CALGGSYGYTF.

The chain combines TRBV6-2 or TRBV6-3 with TRBJ2-7; TRBD1 agrees at 12 bases. From germline, CDR1 is MNHEY and CDR2 SVGEGT. The CDR3 runs 15 residues. The V gene end was trimmed by 5 bases and the J gene end by 0 bases; junction bases not matched to a gene: 2. The CDR3 region is CASSRGQGASYEQYF. CDR3 nucleotides: TGTGCCAGCAGTCGGGGACAGGGGGCCTCCTACGAGCAGTACTTC.

The chain is built from TRBV19 and TRBJ2-7; tentatively, D is TRBD2 (6 bases). CDR3 length: 15 amino acids. Deletions cut 3 bases from V and 1 base from J, with 13 bases between. The germline V gene encodes CDR1 LNHDA and CDR2 SQIVND (reference sequence). In DNA, the CDR3 is TGTGCCAGTAGTATCAGTTCGGGGGTTTCCTACGAGCAGTACTTC. As protein: CASSISSGVSYEQYF. The variable domain in full, completed from reference TRBV19 and TRBJ2-7, reads DGGITQSPKYLFRKEGQNVTLSCEQNLNHDAMYWYRQDPGQGLRLIYYSQIVNDFQKGDIAEGYSVSREKKESFPLTVTSAQKNPTAFYLCASSISSGVSYEQYFGPGTRLTVT.

This rearrangement joins TRBV6-2 or TRBV6-3 to TRBJ1-3, with D maybe TRBD1 (5 bases). Germline V CDR1 and CDR2: MNHEY, SVGEGT. V was shortened by 6 bases and J by 3 bases, with 18 bases between the two germline ends. The CDR3 consists of 16 residues. The CDR3, as DNA: TGTGCCAGCAGCCAGGAGGACTACACAGGTGGAAACACCATATATTTT. Protein sequence: CASSQEDYTGGNTIYF.

V gene TRBV30 combines with J gene TRBJ1-3, with 7 positions matching TRBD1. The CDR3 loop spans 14 amino acids. Per germline, CDR1 GTSNPN and CDR2 SVGIG (reference sequence). V gave up 4 bases and J gave up 4 bases; unmatched junction bases: 7. The CDR3 loop is CAWIGGRSGNTIYF. As DNA, the CDR3 is TGTGCCTGGATAGGGGGCAGGTCAGGAAACACCATATATTTT.

This clone has only one observation. The J gene is TRBJ2-6, the V gene TRBV3-1 (or the pseudogene TRBV3-2); 10 bases align to TRBD2. Germline trimming cut 4 bases from V and 0 bases from J; bases unmatched to any gene: 6. Germline V CDR1 and CDR2: LGHDT, YNNKEL (reference sequence). The CDR3 has 18 amino acids. CDR3 in amino acids: CASSPLAGGSSGANVLTF. DNA for the CDR3: TGTGCCAGCAGCCCGTTAGCGGGAGGAAGCTCTGGGGCCAACGTCCTGACTTTC.

The chain uses TRBV18 and TRBJ1-3, with 9 bases identical to TRBD1. The length of the CDR3 is 15 residues. After removal of 3 bases from V and 2 bases from J, the junction contained 2 bases not matched to a gene. Per the germline V gene, CDR1 is KGHSH and CDR2 is LQKENI. DNA for the CDR3: TGTGCCAGCTCACCGGGGACAGGGCCTGGAAACACCATATATTTT. It codes for CASSPGTGPGNTIYF.

This clone was observed a few times. The chain carries TRBV6-6 and TRBJ1-1; TRBD1 matches 7 bases. There are 14 residues in the CDR3. The V and J ends lost 2 bases and 7 bases, in that order; junction bases with no gene match: 7. Germline values: CDR1 MNHNY, CDR2 SVGAGI (reference sequence). The CDR3 region is CASSYGRQGIEAFF. The CDR3 nucleotides are TGTGCCAGCAGTTACGGGAGACAGGGAATTGAAGCTTTCTTT.

The chain is built from TRBV19 and TRBJ1-2; D uncertain. The CDR3 contains 14 residues. The germline V gene encodes CDR1 LNHDA and CDR2 SQIVND (reference sequence). Trimming left V 3 bases short and J 3 bases short, with 11 bases between. The CDR3 is CASSISGTYYGYTF. CDR3 nucleotides: TGTGCCAGTAGTATCAGCGGCACCTACTATGGCTACACCTTC.

This clone was counted between two and nine times. This rearrangement joins TRBV27 to TRBJ2-5; TRBD2 matches 8 bases. The germline gives CDR1 MNHEY, CDR2 SMNVEV (reference sequence). V lost 0 bases to trimming and J lost 5 bases; unmatched junction nucleotides: 8. The CDR3 runs 16 residues. This CDR3 is CASSLSVGRGRETQYF. Here the CDR3 DNA reads TGTGCCAGCAGTTTATCGGTCGGGAGGGGTCGGGAGACCCAGTACTTC.

The chain couples TRBV5-1 to TRBJ1-6; a weak D match, TRBD1 (6 bases). Germline V gene lookup returns CDR1 SGHRS and CDR2 YFSETQ. V was shortened by 8 bases and J by 7 bases, with 10 bases between the two germline ends. The CDR3 consists of 12 residues. CDR3 nucleotides: TGCGCCAGTAGGGACACCAATTCACCCCTCCACTTT. Its translation: CASRDTNSPLHF.

V is TRBV5-1 and J is TRBJ2-1; D might be TRBD1 (6 bases). The CDR3 runs to 14 residues. V shed 2 bases and J shed 7 bases, with 13 bases lying between them. CDR1 and CDR2 from the germline V gene are SGHRS and YFSETQ. The CDR3 loop reads CASSFDRQYNEQFF. CDR3 sequence (DNA): TGCGCCAGCAGCTTCGACAGGCAGTATAATGAGCAGTTCTTC.

The gene calls are TRBV28 and TRBJ1-4, with TRBD1 identical over 12 bases. The CDR3 contains 17 residues. Trimming took 4 bases from V and 8 from J; bases not matched to a gene: 11. In germline, CDR1 is MDHEN, CDR2 SYDVKM. This CDR3 is CASSSSGTGGVREKLFF. The CDR3 DNA follows: TGTGCCAGCAGTTCCTCCGGGACAGGGGGCGTTCGCGAAAAACTGTTTTTT. The whole variable domain, remainder taken from reference TRBV28 and TRBJ1-4, is DVKVTQSSRYLVKRTGEKVFLECVQDMDHENMFWYRQDPGLGLRLIYFSYDVKMKEKGDIPEGYSVSREKKERFSLILESASTNQTSMYLCASSSSGTGGVREKLFFGSGTQLSVL.

The chain joins TRBV30 to TRBJ2-7; D remains unclear. This CDR3 comprises 11 residues. V was pared by 4 bases and J by 2 bases, with 6 bases between. Germline V gives CDR1 GTSNPN, CDR2 SVGIG (reference sequence). The CDR3 region has the DNA TGTGCCTGGACCTCCCCCTACGAGCAGTACTTC. Translation: CAWTSPYEQYF.

The table lists this clone with a count of one. Different DNA sequences within this sample yield the same CDR3. This rearrangement joins TRBV14 to TRBJ2-7, with a weak D call TRBD2 (5 bases). V lost 4 bases to trimming and J lost 7 bases, with 14 bases between them. The germline V gene encodes CDR1 SGHDN and CDR2 FVKESK. This CDR3 contains 13 residues. The CDR3 reads CASSPGLGREQYF. For the CDR3, the DNA is TGTGCCAGCAGCCCCGGACTGGGCCGAGAGCAGTACTTC. The entire variable domain, with the rest obtained from reference TRBV14 and TRBJ2-7, is as follows: EAGVTQFPSHSVIEKGQTVTLRCDPISGHDNLYWYRRVMGKEIKFLLHFVKESKQDESGMPNNRFLAERTGGTYSTLKVQPAELEDSGVYFCASSPGLGREQYFGPGTRLTVT.

The V and J genes are TRBV5-1 and TRBJ2-7; 8 nucleotides match TRBD1. The germline gives CDR1 SGHRS, CDR2 YFSETQ. V shed 4 bases, J shed 2 bases, and the junction held 8 bases outside the gene matches. The CDR3 consists of 15 residues. As DNA, the CDR3 is TGCGCCAGCAGCGAAGCCTGGACAGGGCCCTACGAGCAGTACTTC. It is translated as CASSEAWTGPYEQYF. The variable domain in full, with the rest retrieved from reference TRBV5-1 and TRBJ2-7, is KAGVTQTPRYLIKTRGQQVTLSCSPISGHRSVSWYQQTPGQGLQFLFEYFSETQRNKGNFPGRFSGRQFSNSRSEMNVSTLELGDSALYLCASSEAWTGPYEQYFGPGTRLTVT.

The V and J genes are TRBV2 and TRBJ1-2; TRBD1 aligns across 10 bases. This CDR3 has 15 amino acids. The J segment lost 3 bases and the V segment lost 4 bases, leaving 5 bases of the junction unmatched. The germline V gene has CDR1 SNHLY and CDR2 FYNNEI. The CDR3 is CASSVRDRGYYGYTF. For the CDR3, the DNA is TGTGCCAGCAGTGTGCGGGACAGGGGATACTATGGCTACACCTTC.

The J gene is TRBJ2-1, the V gene TRBV24-1, with D maybe TRBD1 (5 bases). The CDR3 totals 15 residues. The germline V gene has CDR1 KGHDR and CDR2 SFDVKD. The ends were cut back, 3 bases at V and 2 bases at J, with 10 bases in the middle. CDR3 region: CATSDPRQPYNEQFF. The CDR3 DNA follows: TGTGCCACCAGTGATCCGAGACAGCCCTACAATGAGCAGTTCTTC.

The sample holds a few counts of this clone. This chain links TRBV5-1 with TRBJ1-4, with TRBD1 identical over 7 bases. This CDR3 spans 15 amino acids. The V gene end was trimmed by 4 bases and the J gene end by 3 bases; junction bases not matched to a gene: 6. Germline CDR1 is SGHRS and CDR2 is YFSETQ. In DNA, the CDR3 is TGCGCCAGCAGCCAAAGACAGGGCTCTAATGAAAAACTGTTTTTT. Translation: CASSQRQGSNEKLFF.